A selection of T cell receptor beta chains follows, all from one sample in a study of blood T cell repertoires in COVID-19. Sequenced by immunoSEQ multiplex PCR; TCRdb stores in-frame clones only, minus some. This sample yields about 200,000 clones, of which 81% are seen a single time; around 9.3% belongs to the top ten. Material: PBMCs or T cells enriched from blood (not recorded which). These TCRs come from a woman between 50 and 59 years old with acute COVID-19. The CDR3 runs from the conserved cysteine through the conserved F or W. Fields, in order: J gene, V gene, clone size, D gene, CDR3 DNA, CDR3 protein. D genes are given only for firm matches. Size tells how often a clone was seen (once, few, many) or the class of an expanded clone, and some rows leave it out.

J: TRBJ1-3
V: TRBV19
size: NA
D: NA
DNA: TGTGCCACCCTCCCCGGGGGTGGAAACACCATATATTTT
CDR3: CATLPGGGNTIYF

J: TRBJ1-2
V: TRBV6-5
size: NA
D: NA
DNA: TGTGCCAGCAGTTACTCGAGGCGGGGGGATGTCTATGGCTACACCTTC
CDR3: CASSYSRRGDVYGYTF

J: TRBJ1-6
V: TRBV6-4
size: NA
D: TRBD1
DNA: TGTGCCACCCCCCCGGGACAGGGACAGTACTCCTCCTATAATTCACCCCTCCACTTT
CDR3: CATPPGQGQYSSYNSPLHF

J: TRBJ2-4
V: TRBV7-2
size: NA
D: TRBD2
DNA: TGTGCCAGCAGTAGAGCCGGGACTATCATCGGCATTCAGTACTTC
CDR3: CASSRAGTIIGIQYF

J: TRBJ2-5
V: TRBV7-2
size: NA
D: NA
DNA: TGTGCCAGCAGCCTACCGCAGGGAGGTAGCGAGACCCAGTACTTC
CDR3: CASSLPQGGSETQYF

J: TRBJ1-1
V: TRBV6-5
size: NA
D: NA
DNA: TGTGCCAGCACCCCAGGGTGGGGGAACACTGAAGCTTTCTTT
CDR3: CASTPGWGNTEAFF

J: TRBJ2-7
V: TRBV5-6
size: NA
D: TRBD2
DNA: TGTGCCAGCAGCTTCGCGGGACTAGACTACGAGCAGTACTTC
CDR3: CASSFAGLDYEQYF

J: TRBJ2-1
V: TRBV29-1
size: NA
D: TRBD1
DNA: TGCAGCGTAGCAACCGGGACAGGGGTCGAGCAGTTCTTC
CDR3: CSVATGTGVEQFF

J: TRBJ2-1
V: TRBV7-8
size: few
D: TRBD2
DNA: TGTGCCAGCAGCTTAGGGGCTAGCGGGAGGTCCTACAATGAGCAGTTCTTC
CDR3: CASSLGASGRSYNEQFF

J: TRBJ1-5
V: TRBV3-1/TRBV3-2
size: NA
D: NA
DNA: TGTGCCAGCAGCCAAGATTGTCAGGACAGAGAATTAGATAGCAATCAGCCCCAGCATTTT
CDR3: CASSQDCQDRELDSNQPQHF

J: TRBJ1-5
V: TRBV7-6
size: NA
D: NA
DNA: TGTGCCAGCAGCCCAGGAATAGATAGCAATCAGCCCCAGCATTTT
CDR3: CASSPGIDSNQPQHF

J: TRBJ2-1
V: TRBV29-1
size: NA
D: TRBD1
DNA: TGCAGCGTGAAGGGACAGGGAGGTGTCAATGAGCAGTTCTTC
CDR3: CSVKGQGGVNEQFF

J: TRBJ2-7
V: TRBV4-3
size: NA
D: TRBD2
DNA: TGCGCCAGCAGCCCCGGGACTAGCGCAAACGAGCAGTACTTC
CDR3: CASSPGTSANEQYF

J: TRBJ1-2
V: TRBV6-2/TRBV6-3
size: NA
D: NA
DNA: TGTGCCAGCAGTTACCAGTACTACGGCTACACCTTC
CDR3: CASSYQYYGYTF

J: TRBJ1-4
V: TRBV6-5
size: NA
D: NA
DNA: TGTGCCAGCAGTTACTCAGGGGCTACTGAAAAACTGTTTTTT
CDR3: CASSYSGATEKLFF

J: TRBJ1-5
V: TRBV7-2
size: once
D: NA
DNA: TGTGCCAGCAGCTCCTCCGACAGTAGCAATCAGCCCCAGCATTTT
CDR3: CASSSSDSSNQPQHF

J: TRBJ2-7
V: TRBV4-3
size: NA
D: TRBD2
DNA: TGCGCCAGCAGCCGCCAGCGGGAGGGCCAAGGCGAGCAGTACTTC
CDR3: CASSRQREGQGEQYF

J: TRBJ2-7
V: TRBV2
size: NA
D: NA
DNA: TGTGCCAGCAGTCCCGGTCGCTCCTACGAGCAGTACTTC
CDR3: CASSPGRSYEQYF

J: TRBJ1-2
V: TRBV28
size: NA
D: TRBD1
DNA: TGTGCCAGCCTCCCGGGACAGACAATTTATGGCTACACCTTC
CDR3: CASLPGQTIYGYTF

J: TRBJ2-3
V: TRBV7-9
size: few
D: NA
DNA: TGTGCCAGCAGCCTTCTTTCCCCGGGGGATACGCAGTATTTT
CDR3: CASSLLSPGDTQYF

J: TRBJ2-3
V: TRBV7-2
size: many
D: TRBD2
DNA: TGTGCCAGCAGTTGGGTGGCGGGAGGCGCAGATACGCAGTATTTT
CDR3: CASSWVAGGADTQYF

J: TRBJ2-5
V: TRBV24-1
size: NA
D: TRBD2
DNA: TGTGCCACCAGTGATTTTTCCTTGGGACTACCCCAAGAGACCCAGTACTTC
CDR3: CATSDFSLGLPQETQYF

J: TRBJ2-7
V: TRBV11-2
size: NA
D: TRBD2
DNA: TGTGCCAGCAGCTCCATAGCGGGGGCCTACGAGCAGTACTTC
CDR3: CASSSIAGAYEQYF

J: TRBJ1-2
V: TRBV12-3/TRBV12-4
size: NA
D: TRBD1
DNA: TGTGCCAGCAGTGGACAGGGAGGCTACACCTTC
CDR3: CASSGQGGYTF

J: TRBJ1-1
V: TRBV28
size: NA
D: NA
DNA: TGTGCCAGCGGGATTTCAGGGAGGACTGAAGCTTTCTTT
CDR3: CASGISGRTEAFF

J: TRBJ2-7
V: TRBV28
size: NA
D: TRBD1
DNA: TGTGCCAGCAGTAACGGACAGGGTGATTTCCGAGGGCAGTACTTC
CDR3: CASSNGQGDFRGQYF

J: TRBJ1-6
V: TRBV7-8
size: NA
D: TRBD1
DNA: TGTGCCAGCAGCTTAGACCCCGGGACAGTAAACGGTTCACCCCTCCACTTT
CDR3: CASSLDPGTVNGSPLHF

J: TRBJ1-4
V: TRBV7-2
size: once
D: NA
DNA: TGTGCCAGCAGCTTAGAGCACAGACCGAATGAAAAACTGTTTTTT
CDR3: CASSLEHRPNEKLFF

J: TRBJ1-2
V: TRBV4-3
size: NA
D: TRBD1
DNA: TGCGCCAGCAGCCTAGGGACAGGGGATGGCTACACCTTC
CDR3: CASSLGTGDGYTF

J: TRBJ1-1
V: TRBV27
size: few
D: NA
DNA: TGTGCCAGCAGCCTCAACAGGGTGTGGACTGAAGCTTTCTTT
CDR3: CASSLNRVWTEAFF

J: TRBJ2-5
V: TRBV9
size: NA
D: NA
DNA: TGTGCCAGCAGCGTAGGGATGGCGGGCGGAGAGACCCAGTACTTC
CDR3: CASSVGMAGGETQYF

J: TRBJ1-4
V: TRBV28
size: once
D: TRBD1
DNA: TGTGCCAGCAGTACACAGGGGGCAACTAATGAAAAACTGTTTTTT
CDR3: CASSTQGATNEKLFF

J: TRBJ2-5
V: TRBV7-2
size: NA
D: NA
DNA: TGTGCCAGCGGTTCCAGGGGGGTGGAGACCCAGTACTTC
CDR3: CASGSRGVETQYF

J: TRBJ2-5
V: TRBV11-2
size: NA
D: NA
DNA: TGTGCCAGCAGCTTTGGCTCGGGGCTGGAGGGAGAGACCCAGTACTTC
CDR3: CASSFGSGLEGETQYF

J: TRBJ1-1
V: TRBV10-3
size: NA
D: TRBD1
DNA: TGTGCCATCAGTGAGGGACAGGGGGACACTGAAGCTTTCTTT
CDR3: CAISEGQGDTEAFF

J: TRBJ1-2
V: TRBV19
size: few
D: TRBD1
DNA: TGTGCCAGTAGTCTTCCGGGACAGGGGGCCTATGGCTACACCTTC
CDR3: CASSLPGQGAYGYTF

J: TRBJ2-3
V: TRBV9
size: NA
D: TRBD2
DNA: TGTGCCAGCAGCGTAGGGGATAGCGGGGGCACGGCAGATACGCAGTATTTT
CDR3: CASSVGDSGGTADTQYF

J: TRBJ2-5
V: TRBV29-1
size: NA
D: NA
DNA: TGCAGCGTCGTCCCAGGGCAAGAGACCCAGTACTTC
CDR3: CSVVPGQETQYF

J: TRBJ2-3
V: TRBV3-1/TRBV3-2
size: NA
D: NA
DNA: TGCGGTAGCGCAGGCACAGATACGCAGTATTTT
CDR3: CGSAGTDTQYF

J: TRBJ2-3
V: TRBV18
size: few
D: TRBD1
DNA: TGTGCCAGCTCACGATCCCCCCCGGCTGGGACAGGTGACACAGATACGCAGTATTTT
CDR3: CASSRSPPAGTGDTDTQYF

J: TRBJ2-6
V: TRBV11-3
size: NA
D: NA
DNA: TGTGCCAGCAGCCCGCGGACAACAGGGGCCAACGTCCTGACTTTC
CDR3: CASSPRTTGANVLTF

J: TRBJ1-5
V: TRBV28
size: few
D: NA
DNA: TGTGCCAGCAGCCCCTGGGAGGTTAATCAGCCCCAGCATTTT
CDR3: CASSPWEVNQPQHF

J: TRBJ1-1
V: TRBV18
size: NA
D: NA
DNA: TGTGCCAGCTCACCACTTCAGTATAATATGAACACTGAAGCTTTCTTT
CDR3: CASSPLQYNMNTEAFF

J: TRBJ1-4
V: TRBV21-1
size: NA
D: NA
DNA: TGTGCCACCACGGGAAATGAAAAACTGTTTTTT
CDR3: CATTGNEKLFF

J: TRBJ1-4
V: TRBV2
size: NA
D: NA
DNA: TGTGCCAGCACCAGAAGTACAACTAATGAAAAACTGTTTTTT
CDR3: CASTRSTTNEKLFF

J: TRBJ1-4
V: TRBV25-1
size: NA
D: NA
DNA: TGTGCCAGCAGTGAATTGAGCGGGATGGCTGAAAAACTGTTTTTT
CDR3: CASSELSGMAEKLFF

J: TRBJ2-3
V: TRBV12-3/TRBV12-4
size: NA
D: NA
DNA: TGTGCCAGCAGTATCACAAGAGATACGCAGTATTTT
CDR3: CASSITRDTQYF

J: TRBJ2-1
V: TRBV3-1/TRBV3-2
size: NA
D: NA
DNA: TGTGCCAGCAGCCCCCGAGACGGGAGTTCCTACAATGAGCAGTTCTTC
CDR3: CASSPRDGSSYNEQFF

J: TRBJ2-7
V: TRBV2
size: NA
D: TRBD1
DNA: TGTGCCAGCAGGGCCGGGACAGGGGTCTCCGAGCAGTACTTC
CDR3: CASRAGTGVSEQYF

J: TRBJ2-7
V: TRBV30
size: NA
D: TRBD2
DNA: TGTGCCTGGAAGCTCTCTTGGACTAGCGGGGTCTACGAGCAGTACTTC
CDR3: CAWKLSWTSGVYEQYF

J: TRBJ1-1
V: TRBV7-8
size: NA
D: NA
DNA: TGTGCCAGCAGCCCCAATTACCGGGTCACTGAAGCTTTCTTT
CDR3: CASSPNYRVTEAFF

J: TRBJ2-5
V: TRBV6-4
size: NA
D: NA
DNA: TGTGCCAGCAGTGACGGGGGGACAGAGACCCAGTACTTC
CDR3: CASSDGGTETQYF

J: TRBJ2-2
V: TRBV6-2/TRBV6-3
size: once
D: NA
DNA: TGTGCCAGCAGTTACTTCGCCGGGGAGCTGTTTTTT
CDR3: CASSYFAGELFF

J: TRBJ1-2
V: TRBV30
size: NA
D: TRBD1
DNA: TGTGCCTGGAGTGGAAGGACAGGGGGTCGTGGCTACACCTTC
CDR3: CAWSGRTGGRGYTF

J: TRBJ1-1
V: TRBV6-2/TRBV6-3
size: few
D: NA
DNA: TGTGCCAGCAGTCCCCAGGGTCGGGAAGCTTTCTTT
CDR3: CASSPQGREAFF

J: TRBJ2-3
V: TRBV2
size: NA
D: TRBD2
DNA: TGTGCCAGCAGTGACGGGACTAGCGGGAGAACAGATACGCAGTATTTT
CDR3: CASSDGTSGRTDTQYF

J: TRBJ2-7
V: TRBV7-2
size: NA
D: NA
DNA: TGTGCCAGCAGCTTAGTAGGGGATATTTACGAGCAGTACTTC
CDR3: CASSLVGDIYEQYF

J: TRBJ2-3
V: TRBV4-3
size: few
D: TRBD2
DNA: TGCGCCAGCAGCTACGGGACCCAGACTAGCGGGGGTGCAGATACGCAGTATTTT
CDR3: CASSYGTQTSGGADTQYF

J: TRBJ1-4
V: TRBV19
size: few
D: NA
DNA: TGTGCCAGTAGTAGCGGAGGGGCCTCAACTAATGAAAAACTGTTTTTT
CDR3: CASSSGGASTNEKLFF

J: TRBJ1-5
V: TRBV18
size: NA
D: TRBD1
DNA: TGTGCCAGCTCACCCCGGGACAGTAATCAGCCCCAGCATTTT
CDR3: CASSPRDSNQPQHF